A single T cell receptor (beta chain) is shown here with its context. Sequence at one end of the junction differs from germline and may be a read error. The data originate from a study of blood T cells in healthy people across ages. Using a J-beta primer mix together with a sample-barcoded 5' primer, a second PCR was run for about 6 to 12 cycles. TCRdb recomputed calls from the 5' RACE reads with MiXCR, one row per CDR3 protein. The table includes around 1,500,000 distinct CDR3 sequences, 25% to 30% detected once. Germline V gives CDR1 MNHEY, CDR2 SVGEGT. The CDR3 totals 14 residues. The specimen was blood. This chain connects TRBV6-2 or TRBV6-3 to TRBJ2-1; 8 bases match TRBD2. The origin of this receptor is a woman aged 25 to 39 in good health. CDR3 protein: CTSNTWGAGDEQFF. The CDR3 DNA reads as TGTACCAGCAATACCTGGGGAGCGGGAGACGAGCAGTTCTTC.